This TCR beta chain was captured in a study of blood T cell repertoires in COVID-19. The CDR3 has 16 residues. V shed 6 bases and J 1 base; nucleotides not matched to a gene: 10. Per the germline V gene, CDR1 is SNHLY and CDR2 is FYNNEI. As handled by the study authors: Amplification of reference gene primers provided the estimated nucleated cell counts. The protocol was immunoSEQ multiplex PCR, while the TCRdb copy is restricted to in-frame clones and leaves out a portion. V and J calls and clone size are those listed in that table; D and trimming were worked out from the DNA. The sample lists around 120,000 clones; 65% to 80% were seen once.

The source of this sequence is a human donor with acute or convalescent COVID-19. The donor label of this sample is uncertain. What was sequenced was peripheral blood. The chain uses TRBV2 and TRBJ1-1; 8 bases map to TRBD1. The CDR3 coding sequence is TGTGCCAGCAGACTCCCTCAGGGGGCAGGGAACACTGAAGCTTTCTTT. Translation: CASRLPQGAGNTEAFF.